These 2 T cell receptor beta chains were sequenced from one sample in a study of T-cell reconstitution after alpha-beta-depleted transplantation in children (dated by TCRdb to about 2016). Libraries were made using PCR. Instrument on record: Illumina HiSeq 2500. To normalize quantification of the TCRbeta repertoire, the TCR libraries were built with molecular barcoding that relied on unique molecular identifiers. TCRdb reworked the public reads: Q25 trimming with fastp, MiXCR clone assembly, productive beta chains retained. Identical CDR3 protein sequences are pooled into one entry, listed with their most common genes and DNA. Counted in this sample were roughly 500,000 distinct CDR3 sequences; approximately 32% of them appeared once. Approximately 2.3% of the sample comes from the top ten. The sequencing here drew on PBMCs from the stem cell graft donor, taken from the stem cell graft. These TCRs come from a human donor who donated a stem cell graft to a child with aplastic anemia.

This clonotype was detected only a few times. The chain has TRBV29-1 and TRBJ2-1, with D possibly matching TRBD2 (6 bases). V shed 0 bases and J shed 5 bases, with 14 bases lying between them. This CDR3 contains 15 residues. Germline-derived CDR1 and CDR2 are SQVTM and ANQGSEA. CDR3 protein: CSVEDRLVEDNEQFF. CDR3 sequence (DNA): TGCAGCGTTGAAGATAGACTAGTTGAGGACAATGAGCAGTTCTTC.

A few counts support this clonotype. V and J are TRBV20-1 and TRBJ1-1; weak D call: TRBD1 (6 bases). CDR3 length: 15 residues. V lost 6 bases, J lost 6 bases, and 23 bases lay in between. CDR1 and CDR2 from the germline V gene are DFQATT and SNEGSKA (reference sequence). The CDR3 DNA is TGCAGTGCCTTGGGGGGGGGCTCAGACTTCTCTGAAGCTTTCTTT. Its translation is CSALGGGSDFSEAFF.